This paragraph reports one T cell receptor beta chain. Its antigen remains unidentified. This CDR3 contains 21 residues. The junction had 20 bases not matched to a gene; V was cut back by 5 bases and J by 1 base. Germline V gene lookup returns CDR1 KGHSH and CDR2 LQKENI. Expressed TCRB transcripts were sequenced because the entire RNA isolate underwent reverse transcription. This table comes from immunoSEQ multiplex PCR, and its TCRdb copy is limited to in-frame clones, with some not included. The sample has about 900,000 clones; roughly 17% are singletons. This record comes from a study of beta chain features in type 1 diabetes. Study-wide findings and caveats: Cells carrying high TCR expression could end up over-represented when cDNA is sequenced. Here, the possible influence of HLA type (on TCRB rearrangement) remained unresolved. Among patients with Type 1 diabetes, TCRB CDR3s were moderately but significantly shorter in every one of the four CD4+ subsets.

The chain joins TRBV18 to TRBJ1-1; 12 bases agree with TRBD1. The receptor's source is a woman aged 18-29 years in good health. Sequencing used naive CD4+ T cells from blood. CDR3 region: CASSLTSGSSGTGGPNTEAFF. Written as DNA, the CDR3 is TGTGCCAGCTCATTGACCTCTGGATCCTCCGGGACAGGGGGCCCGAACACTGAAGCTTTCTTT.